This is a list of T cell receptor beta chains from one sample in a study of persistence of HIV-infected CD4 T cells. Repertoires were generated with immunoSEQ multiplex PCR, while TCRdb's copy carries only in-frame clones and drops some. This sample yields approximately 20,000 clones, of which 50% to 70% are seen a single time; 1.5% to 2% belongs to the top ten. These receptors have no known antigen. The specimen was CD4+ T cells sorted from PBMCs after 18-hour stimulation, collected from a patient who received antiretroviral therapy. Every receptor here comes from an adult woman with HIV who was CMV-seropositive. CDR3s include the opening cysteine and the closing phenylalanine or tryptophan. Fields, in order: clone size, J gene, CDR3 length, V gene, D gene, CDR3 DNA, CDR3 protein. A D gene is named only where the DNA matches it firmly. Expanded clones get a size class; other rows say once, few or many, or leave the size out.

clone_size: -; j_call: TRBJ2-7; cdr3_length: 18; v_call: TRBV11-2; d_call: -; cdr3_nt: TGTGCCAGCAGCTTAATGTTTGGGTGGGACACCAGCTCCTACGAGCAGTACTTC; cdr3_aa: CASSLMFGWDTSSYEQYF
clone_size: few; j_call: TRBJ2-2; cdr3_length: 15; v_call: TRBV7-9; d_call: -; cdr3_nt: TGTGCCAGCAGCGGGAGATGGGACGACACCGGGGAGCTGTTTTTT; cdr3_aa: CASSGRWDDTGELFF
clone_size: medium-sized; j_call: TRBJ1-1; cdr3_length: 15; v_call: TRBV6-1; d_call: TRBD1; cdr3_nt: TGTGCCAGCAGTCCCCGGGACAGGGGGAACACTGAAGCTTTCTTT; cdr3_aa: CASSPRDRGNTEAFF
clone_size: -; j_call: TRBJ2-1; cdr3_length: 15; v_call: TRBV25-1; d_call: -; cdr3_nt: TGTGCCAGCAGCGCGAGCGTGAGCTCCTACAATGAGCAGTTCTTC; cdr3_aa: CASSASVSSYNEQFF
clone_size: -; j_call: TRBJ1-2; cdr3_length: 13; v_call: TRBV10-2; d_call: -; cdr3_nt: TGCGCCAGCAGTGGGGGGCGCGGGTATGGCTACACCTTC; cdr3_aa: CASSGGRGYGYTF
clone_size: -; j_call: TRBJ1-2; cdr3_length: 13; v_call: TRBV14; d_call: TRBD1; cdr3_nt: TGTGCCAGCAGCCACAGGGGGCCGGGTGGCTACACCTTC; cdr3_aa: CASSHRGPGGYTF
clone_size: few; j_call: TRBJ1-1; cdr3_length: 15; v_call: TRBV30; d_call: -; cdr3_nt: TGTGCCTGGAGTGTATTGGGCAGCGGTAACACTGAAGCTTTCTTT; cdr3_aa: CAWSVLGSGNTEAFF
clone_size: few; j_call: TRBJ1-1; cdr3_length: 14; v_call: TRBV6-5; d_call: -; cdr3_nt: TGTGCCACCCGGGCGCTGACCATGAACACTGAAGCTTTCTTT; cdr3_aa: CATRALTMNTEAFF
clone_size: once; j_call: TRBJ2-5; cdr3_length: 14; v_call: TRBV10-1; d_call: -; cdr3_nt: TGCGCCAGCAGTGGGACATCCACTCAAGAGACCCAGTACTTC; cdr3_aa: CASSGTSTQETQYF
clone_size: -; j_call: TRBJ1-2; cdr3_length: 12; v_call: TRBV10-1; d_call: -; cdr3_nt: TGCGCCAGCAGTGACTCTTCCCTTGGCTACACCTTC; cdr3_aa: CASSDSSLGYTF